Included here is one TCR beta chain sequence, with context. Its antigen is as yet unknown. The CDR3 loop spans 15 amino acids. Germline V gene lookup returns CDR1 SGHVS and CDR2 FQNEAQ. V lost 4 bases to trimming and J lost 3 bases, with 15 bases between them. This record belongs to a study of CD8+ T cells in alopecia areata. About the research overall: Tofacitinib administration to treated patients was oral, at 5 to 10 mg twice daily.

General study points: Scalp and blood samples kept many expanded lesional clones throughout tofacitinib. Administration of tofacitinib significantly diminished scalp clonality and expanded CD8+ clones within the top 100.

The treatment here: oral pan-JAK inhibitor, 5-10 mg twice daily. Following extraction, RNA underwent reverse transcription to cDNA, which served as the sequencing template. The method was immunoSEQ multiplex PCR; TCRdb's version includes in-frame clones alone and lacks a portion of them. The sample yields approximately 180,000 clones, about 55% seen once. The sample was CD8+ T cells sorted from blood, taken at week 24, from a patient treated with tofacitinib. The receptor was isolated from a human donor with alopecia areata. V gene TRBV7-8 combines with J gene TRBJ1-2; no clear D gene. CDR3 coding DNA: TGTGCCAGCAGCTCTAGCCGACGGACCTACTATGGCTACACCTTC. It codes for CASSSSRRTYYGYTF.